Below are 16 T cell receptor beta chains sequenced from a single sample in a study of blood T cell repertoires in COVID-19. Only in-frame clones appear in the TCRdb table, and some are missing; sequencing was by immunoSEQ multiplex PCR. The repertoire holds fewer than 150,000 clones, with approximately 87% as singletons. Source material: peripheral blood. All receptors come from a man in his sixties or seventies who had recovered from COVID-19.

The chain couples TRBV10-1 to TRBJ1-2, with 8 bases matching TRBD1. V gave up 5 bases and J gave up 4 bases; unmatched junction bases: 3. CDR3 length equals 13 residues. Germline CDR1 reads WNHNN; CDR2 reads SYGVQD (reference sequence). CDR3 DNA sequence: TGCGCCAGCAGTCAGGGGGCTACCTATGGCTACACCTTC. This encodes CASSQGATYGYTF.

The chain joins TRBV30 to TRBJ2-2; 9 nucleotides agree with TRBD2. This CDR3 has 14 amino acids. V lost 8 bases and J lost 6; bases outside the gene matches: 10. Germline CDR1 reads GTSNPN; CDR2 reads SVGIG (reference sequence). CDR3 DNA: TGTGCCCGAGGCGCGGGAGGGTATTCCGGGGAGCTGTTTTTT. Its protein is CARGAGGYSGELFF.

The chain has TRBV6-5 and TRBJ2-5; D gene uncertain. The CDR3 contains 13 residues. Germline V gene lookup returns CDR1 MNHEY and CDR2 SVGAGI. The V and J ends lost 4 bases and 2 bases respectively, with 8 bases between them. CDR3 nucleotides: TGTGCCAGCAGTTCACAGCTTCAAGAGACCCAGTACTTC. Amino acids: CASSSQLQETQYF.

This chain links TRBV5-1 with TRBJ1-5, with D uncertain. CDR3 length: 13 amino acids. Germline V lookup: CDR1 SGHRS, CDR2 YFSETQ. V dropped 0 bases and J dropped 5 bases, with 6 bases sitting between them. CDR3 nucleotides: TGCGCCAGCAGCTTGGTGCCAGATCAGCCCCAGCATTTT. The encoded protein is CASSLVPDQPQHF. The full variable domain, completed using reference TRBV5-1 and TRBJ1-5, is KAGVTQTPRYLIKTRGQQVTLSCSPISGHRSVSWYQQTPGQGLQFLFEYFSETQRNKGNFPGRFSGRQFSNSRSEMNVSTLELGDSALYLCASSLVPDQPQHFGDGTRLSIL.

As DNA, the CDR3 is TGTGCCACCAGTGACTATCGGACTAGCGGGGTGGATACGCAGTATTTT. Its protein is CATSDYRTSGVDTQYF. The V and J genes are TRBV24-1 and TRBJ2-3, with TRBD2 matching over 12 bases. Germline V gene lookup returns CDR1 KGHDR and CDR2 SFDVKD. CDR3 length equals 16 residues. The trim removed 4 bases at V and 6 bases at J, leaving 7 bases unmatched.

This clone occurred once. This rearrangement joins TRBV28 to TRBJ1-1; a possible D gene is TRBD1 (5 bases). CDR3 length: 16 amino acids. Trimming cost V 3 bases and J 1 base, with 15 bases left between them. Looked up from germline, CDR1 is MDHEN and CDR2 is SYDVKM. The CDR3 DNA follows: TGTGCCAGCAGTTTGGGAGGGGCGCAAGGGAACACTGAAGCTTTCTTT. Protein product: CASSLGGAQGNTEAFF.

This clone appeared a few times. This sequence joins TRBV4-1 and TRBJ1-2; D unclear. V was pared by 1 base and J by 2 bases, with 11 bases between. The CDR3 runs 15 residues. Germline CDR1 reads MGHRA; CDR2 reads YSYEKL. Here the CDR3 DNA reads TGCGCCAGCAGCCAAGTGTCACTGGTAAACTATGGCTACACCTTC. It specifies CASSQVSLVNYGYTF.

CDR3 sequence reads: CASSFDYTGELFF. Written as DNA, the CDR3 is TGTGCCAGCAGCTTCGACTACACCGGGGAGCTGTTTTTT. The chain is built from TRBV11-2 and TRBJ2-2; no clear D gene. The CDR3 loop spans 13 amino acids. V lost 3 bases and J lost 3, with 5 bases in between. CDR1 is SGHAT, CDR2 FQNNGV, per germline.

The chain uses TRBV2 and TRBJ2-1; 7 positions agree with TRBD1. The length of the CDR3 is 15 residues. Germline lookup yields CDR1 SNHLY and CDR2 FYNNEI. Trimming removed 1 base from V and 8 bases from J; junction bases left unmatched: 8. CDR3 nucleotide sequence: TGTGCCAGCAGTGAAGATATTACAGGGGCGTATGAGCAGTTCTTC. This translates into CASSEDITGAYEQFF.

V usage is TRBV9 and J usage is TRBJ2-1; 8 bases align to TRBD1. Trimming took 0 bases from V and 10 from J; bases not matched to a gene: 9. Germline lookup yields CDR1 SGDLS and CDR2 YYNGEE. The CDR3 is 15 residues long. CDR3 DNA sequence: TGTGCCAGCAGCGTAGTAGGACAGGGTTTCGGAGAGCAGTTCTTC. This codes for CASSVVGQGFGEQFF. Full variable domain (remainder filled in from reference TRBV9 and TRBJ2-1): DSGVTQTPKHLITATGQRVTLRCSPRSGDLSVYWYQQSLDQGLQFLIQYYNGEERAKGNILERFSAQQFPDLHSELNLSSLELGDSALYFCASSVVGQGFGEQFFGPGTRLTVL.

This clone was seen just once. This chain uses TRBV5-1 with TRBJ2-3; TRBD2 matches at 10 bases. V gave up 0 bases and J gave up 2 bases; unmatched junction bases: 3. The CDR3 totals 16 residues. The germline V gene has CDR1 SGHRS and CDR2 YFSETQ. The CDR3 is CASSLALAGVTDTQYF. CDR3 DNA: TGCGCCAGCAGCTTGGCGCTAGCGGGGGTCACAGATACGCAGTATTTT.

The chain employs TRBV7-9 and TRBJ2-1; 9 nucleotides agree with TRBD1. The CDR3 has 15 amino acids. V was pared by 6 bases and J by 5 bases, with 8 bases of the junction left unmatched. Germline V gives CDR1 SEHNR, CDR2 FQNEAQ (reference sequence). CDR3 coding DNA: TGTGCCAGCAGGAGTACAGGGGGCGCGGACAATGAGCAGTTCTTC. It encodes CASRSTGGADNEQFF.

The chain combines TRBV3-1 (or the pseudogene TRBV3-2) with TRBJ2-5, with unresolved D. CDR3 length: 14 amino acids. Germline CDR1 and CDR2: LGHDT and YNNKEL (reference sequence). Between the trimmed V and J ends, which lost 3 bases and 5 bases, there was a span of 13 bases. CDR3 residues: CASSQRYLSETQYF. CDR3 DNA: TGTGCCAGCAGCCAGCGCTATCTCTCTGAGACCCAGTACTTC.

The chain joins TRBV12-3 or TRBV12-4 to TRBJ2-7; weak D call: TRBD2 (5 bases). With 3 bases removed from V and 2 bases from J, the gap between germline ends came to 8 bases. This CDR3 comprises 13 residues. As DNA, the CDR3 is TGTGCCAGCAGTTTCGGAGGAACCTACGAGCAGTACTTC. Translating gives CASSFGGTYEQYF.

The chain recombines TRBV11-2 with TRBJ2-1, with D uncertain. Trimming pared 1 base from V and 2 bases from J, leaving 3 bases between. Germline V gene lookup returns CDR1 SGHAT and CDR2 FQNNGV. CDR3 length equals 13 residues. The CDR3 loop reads CASSLATYNEQFF. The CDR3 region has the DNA TGTGCCAGCAGCTTAGCCACCTACAATGAGCAGTTCTTC.

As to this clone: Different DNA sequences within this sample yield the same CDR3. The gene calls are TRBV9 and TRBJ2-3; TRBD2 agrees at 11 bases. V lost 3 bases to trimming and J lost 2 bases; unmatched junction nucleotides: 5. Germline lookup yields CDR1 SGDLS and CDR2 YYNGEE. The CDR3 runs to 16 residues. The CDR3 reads CASSGGTSGLTDTQYF. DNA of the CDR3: TGTGCCAGCAGCGGGGGGACTAGCGGACTCACAGATACGCAGTATTTT.